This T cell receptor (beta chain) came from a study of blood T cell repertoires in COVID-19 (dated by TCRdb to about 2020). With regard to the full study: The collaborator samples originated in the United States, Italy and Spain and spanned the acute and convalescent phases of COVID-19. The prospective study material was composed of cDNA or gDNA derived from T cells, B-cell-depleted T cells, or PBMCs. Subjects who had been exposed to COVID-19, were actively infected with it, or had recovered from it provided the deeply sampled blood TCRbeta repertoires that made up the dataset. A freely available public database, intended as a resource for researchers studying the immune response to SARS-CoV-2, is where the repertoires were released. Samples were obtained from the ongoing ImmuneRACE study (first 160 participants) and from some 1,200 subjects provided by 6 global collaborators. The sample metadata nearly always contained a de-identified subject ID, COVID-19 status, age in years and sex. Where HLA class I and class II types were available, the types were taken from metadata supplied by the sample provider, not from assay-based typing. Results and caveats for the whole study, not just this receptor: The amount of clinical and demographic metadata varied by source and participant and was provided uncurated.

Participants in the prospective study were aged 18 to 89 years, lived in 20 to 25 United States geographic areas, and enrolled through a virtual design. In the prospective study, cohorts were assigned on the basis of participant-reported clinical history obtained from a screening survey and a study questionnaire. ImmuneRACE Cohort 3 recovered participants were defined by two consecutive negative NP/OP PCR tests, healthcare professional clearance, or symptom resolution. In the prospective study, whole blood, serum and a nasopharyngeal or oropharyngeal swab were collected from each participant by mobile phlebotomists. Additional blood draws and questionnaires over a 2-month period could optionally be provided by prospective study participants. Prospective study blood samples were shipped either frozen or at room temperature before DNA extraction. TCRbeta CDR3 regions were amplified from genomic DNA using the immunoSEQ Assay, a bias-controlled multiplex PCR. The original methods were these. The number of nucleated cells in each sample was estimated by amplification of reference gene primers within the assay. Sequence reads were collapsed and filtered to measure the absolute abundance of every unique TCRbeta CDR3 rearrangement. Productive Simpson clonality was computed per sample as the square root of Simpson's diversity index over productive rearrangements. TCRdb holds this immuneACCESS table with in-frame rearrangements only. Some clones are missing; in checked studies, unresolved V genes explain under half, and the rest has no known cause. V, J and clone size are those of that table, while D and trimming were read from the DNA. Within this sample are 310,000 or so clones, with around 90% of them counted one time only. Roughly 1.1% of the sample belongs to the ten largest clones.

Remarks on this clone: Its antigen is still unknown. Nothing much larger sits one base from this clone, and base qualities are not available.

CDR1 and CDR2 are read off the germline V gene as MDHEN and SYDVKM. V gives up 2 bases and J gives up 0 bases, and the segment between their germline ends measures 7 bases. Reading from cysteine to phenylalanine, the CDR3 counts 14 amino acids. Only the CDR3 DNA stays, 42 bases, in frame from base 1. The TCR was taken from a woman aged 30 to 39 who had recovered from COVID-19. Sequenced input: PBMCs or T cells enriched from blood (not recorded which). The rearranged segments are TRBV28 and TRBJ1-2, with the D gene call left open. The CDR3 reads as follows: CASSLEEANYGYTF. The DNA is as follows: TGTGCCAGCAGTTTAGAGGAAGCTAACTATGGCTACACCTTC.